Presented here are 25 T cell receptor beta chains from one specimen sequenced in a study of cytomegalovirus exposure and HLA in healthy donors. PCR used 60 Vbeta primers and 13 Jbeta primers. Clones were sequenced by immunoSEQ multiplex PCR, and TCRdb holds only the in-frame ones, with some missing. The sample has 120,000 or so clones, over 80% seen once. The sample taken for sequencing was PBMCs. The receptor set was obtained from a man in his forties or fifties in good health and CMV-seronegative.

Here the CDR3 reads CASSWAGGYYEQYF. Written as DNA, the CDR3 is TGTGCCAGCAGTTGGGCAGGGGGGTACTACGAGCAGTACTTC. The chain recombines TRBV27 with TRBJ2-7; tentatively, D is TRBD1 (7 bases). The V gene's germline CDR1 is MNHEY and CDR2 SMNVEV (reference sequence). The V end was cut by 4 bases, the J end by 3 bases, with 13 bases between. CDR3 length equals 14 residues.

This chain uses TRBV21-1 with TRBJ2-7; TRBD1 is the table's D call, not checked against the DNA. TRBV21-1 is described as a pseudogene. This CDR3 is built from 17 residues. The CDR3 bases are TGTGCCAGCAACCCCGAGGGTGGACAGCATAGCCCCTACGAGCAGTACTTC. It specifies CASNPEGGQHSPYEQYF.

The chain has TRBV28 and TRBJ1-1; D perhaps matches TRBD1 (6 bases). The CDR3 is 16 amino acids. The V end lost 5 bases, the J end lost 1 base, and 17 bases lay between the germline ends. The V gene's germline CDR1 is MDHEN and CDR2 SYDVKM. CDR3 protein: CASSLRRQEANTEAFF. The CDR3 region has the DNA TGTGCCAGCAGTCTTAGGAGACAGGAGGCGAACACTGAAGCTTTCTTT.

The chain links TRBV4-3 to TRBJ2-5; a possible D gene is TRBD1 (6 bases). The CDR3 has 13 residues. Germline V gives CDR1 LGHNA, CDR2 YSLEER. The germline V and J ends were trimmed by 2 bases and 5 bases, with 9 bases remaining between them. The CDR3 is CASSQIQGETQYF. CDR3 DNA sequence: TGCGCCAGCAGCCAAATACAGGGTGAGACCCAGTACTTC.

The J gene is TRBJ1-1, the V gene TRBV18; D gene ambiguous. V dropped 2 bases and J dropped 4 bases, with 17 bases sitting between them. Germline loops: CDR1 KGHSH, CDR2 LQKENI. The CDR3 has 16 residues. CDR3 DNA sequence: TGTGCCAGCTCACCAATGGCGAGGGAGTCCAGCACTGAAGCTTTCTTT. This codes for CASSPMARESSTEAFF.

The CDR3 spells CASFRRGTSGGGELFF. As DNA, the CDR3 is TGTGCCAGCTTCCGACGGGGGACTAGCGGGGGAGGGGAGCTGTTTTTT. V usage is TRBV6-6 and J usage is TRBJ2-2; 14 nucleotides align to TRBD2. The trim removed 8 bases at V and 8 bases at J, leaving 10 bases unmatched. The germline V gene has CDR1 MNHNY and CDR2 SVGAGI (reference sequence). CDR3 length equals 16 residues.

The chain joins TRBV19 to TRBJ2-3; TRBD1 aligns across 7 bases. CDR3 length: 16 amino acids. V shed 1 base and J 4 bases; nucleotides not matched to a gene: 8. From germline, CDR1 is LNHDA and CDR2 SQIVND (reference sequence). The CDR3 loop reads CASSIGARTGADTQYF. The CDR3 bases are TGTGCCAGTAGTATAGGGGCCCGGACAGGTGCAGATACGCAGTATTTT.

This clone was counted only a few times. V is TRBV27 and J is TRBJ2-5, with D tentatively TRBD2 (7 bases). Trimming removed 4 bases at V and 4 bases at J, with 16 bases between. Germline values: CDR1 MNHEY, CDR2 SMNVEV (reference sequence). The CDR3 spans 15 residues. The CDR3 DNA is TGTGCCAGCAGTTCAATAGGGGGGGCGAGAGAGACCCAGTACTTC. This translates into CASSSIGGARETQYF.

This chain connects TRBV2 to TRBJ2-7; the match to TRBD1 covers 7 bases. The V gene's germline CDR1 is SNHLY and CDR2 FYNNEI. V dropped 5 bases and J dropped 2; count of bases not matched to a gene: 6. The CDR3 covers 14 residues. DNA for the CDR3: TGTGCCAGCAGTTACCGGGACAGCGCCTACGAGCAGTACTTC. Its protein is CASSYRDSAYEQYF.

The chain carries TRBV30 and TRBJ1-2; 7 bases fit TRBD1. The germline V gene has CDR1 GTSNPN and CDR2 SVGIG (reference sequence). Trimming removed 0 bases from V and 7 bases from J; junction bases left unmatched: 5. This CDR3 spans 13 amino acids. CDR3 protein: CAWSVEGARGYTF. CDR3 bases: TGTGCCTGGAGTGTGGAGGGGGCGCGTGGCTACACCTTC.

This chain uses TRBV7-3 with TRBJ2-3, with TRBD2 identical over 10 bases. CDR1 is SGHTA, CDR2 FQGTGA, per germline. This CDR3 has 16 residues. The V gene end was trimmed by 4 bases and the J gene end by 0 bases; junction bases not matched to a gene: 4. CDR3 coding DNA: TGTGCCAGCAGCTGGCTAGCGGGAGCTAGCACAGATACGCAGTATTTT. It codes for CASSWLAGASTDTQYF.

The chain recombines TRBV7-2 with TRBJ2-3; the match to TRBD2 covers 12 bases. J lost 14 bases, V lost 3 bases, and 3 bases had no gene match. The CDR3 has 12 amino acids. Germline V lookup: CDR1 SGHTA, CDR2 FQGNSA. The CDR3 sequence is CASSLTSGGRYF. In DNA, the CDR3 is TGTGCCAGCAGCTTGACTAGCGGGGGTCGGTATTTT.

This clone was seen only a few times. The gene calls are TRBV9 and TRBJ1-3; unclear D gene. Per germline, CDR1 SGDLS and CDR2 YYNGEE. This CDR3 is 15 amino acids long. The V gene lost 0 bases and the J gene lost 1 base, with 8 bases spanning the gap. Here the CDR3 reads CASSVAPESGNTIYF. DNA for the CDR3: TGTGCCAGCAGCGTAGCTCCCGAGTCTGGAAACACCATATATTTT.

The table lists this clone with a count of one. This chain uses TRBV25-1 with TRBJ1-4; 9 positions match TRBD1. The CDR3 contains 15 residues. V shed 2 bases and J 7 bases; nucleotides not matched to a gene: 5. Germline V lookup: CDR1 MGHDK, CDR2 SYGVNS. The CDR3 spells CASSEEGQGGEKLFF. DNA for the CDR3: TGTGCCAGCAGTGAAGAGGGACAGGGTGGTGAAAAACTGTTTTTT. Drawing the rest from reference TRBV25-1 and TRBJ1-4, the complete variable domain is EADIYQTPRYLVIGTGKKITLECSQTMGHDKMYWYQQDPGMELHLIHYSYGVNSTEKGDLSSESTVSRIRTEHFPLTLESARPSHTSQYLCASSEEGQGGEKLFFGSGTQLSVL.

This clone appeared a few times. J is TRBJ2-5 and V is TRBV4-3; a possible D gene is TRBD2 (6 bases). Germline V lookup: CDR1 LGHNA, CDR2 YSLEER. The CDR3 is 12 residues long. Trimming left V 1 base short and J 11 bases short, with 11 bases between. The CDR3 is CASSQVGGEQYF. In DNA, the CDR3 is TGCGCCAGCAGCCAAGTGGGGGGAGAGCAGTACTTC.

The rearrangement joins TRBV14 to TRBJ1-1; a weak D match, TRBD1 (5 bases). CDR3 length: 13 residues. Germline V gives CDR1 SGHDN, CDR2 FVKESK. Deletions cut 4 bases from V and 1 base from J, with 7 bases between. In DNA form, the CDR3 reads TGTGCCAGCAGCCGACAGCCGAACACTGAAGCTTTCTTT. Translation: CASSRQPNTEAFF.

Comment on this clone: Sequence at one end of the junction differs from germline and may be a read error. The chain recombines TRBV6-5 with TRBJ1-1; maybe TRBD1 (5 bases). The germline V gene has CDR1 MNHEY and CDR2 SVGAGI. The CDR3 has 15 amino acids. The CDR3 protein is CASSDSPQGSTEAFF. Written as DNA, the CDR3 is TGTGCCAGCAGTGACTCCCCTCAGGGTAGCACTGAAGCTTTCTTT.

J is TRBJ2-3 and V is TRBV5-5; TRBD1 agrees at 9 bases. There are 13 residues in the CDR3. Germline V gene sequence: CDR1 SGHKS, CDR2 YYEKEE (reference sequence). After removal of 0 bases from V and 14 bases from J, the junction contained 7 bases not matched to a gene. The DNA of the CDR3 is TGTGCCAGCAGCTTGGGGGGACAGGGTGATGGGTATTTT. Amino acid sequence: CASSLGGQGDGYF.

The chain has TRBV19 and TRBJ2-7; TRBD1 is a possible D gene (6 bases). Deletions cut 5 bases from V and 5 bases from J, with 13 bases between. This CDR3 comprises 13 residues. In germline, CDR1 is LNHDA, CDR2 SQIVND (reference sequence). The CDR3 reads CASSPQGSHEQYF. For the CDR3, the DNA is TGTGCCAGTAGTCCACAGGGCTCTCACGAGCAGTACTTC.

J is TRBJ1-2 and V is TRBV9; perhaps TRBD1 as D (5 bases). The CDR3 consists of 15 residues. Germline V lookup: CDR1 SGDLS, CDR2 YYNGEE. V was cut by 2 bases and J by 4 bases, with 15 bases left in between. CDR3 DNA sequence: TGTGCCAGCAGCGTGGACTTGGGACTGACCTATGGCTACACCTTC. The encoded protein is CASSVDLGLTYGYTF. Full variable domain (missing parts from reference TRBV9 and TRBJ1-2): DSGVTQTPKHLITATGQRVTLRCSPRSGDLSVYWYQQSLDQGLQFLIQYYNGEERAKGNILERFSAQQFPDLHSELNLSSLELGDSALYFCASSVDLGLTYGYTFGSGTRLTVV.

This chain connects TRBV6-6 to TRBJ2-7; 7 positions match TRBD2. The CDR3 covers 15 residues. Germline values: CDR1 MNHNY, CDR2 SVGAGI (reference sequence). Germline trimming cut 6 bases from V and 0 bases from J; bases unmatched to any gene: 8. CDR3 in amino acids: CASSQSGVSSYEQYF. CDR3 DNA sequence: TGTGCCAGCAGCCAGAGCGGGGTGAGCTCCTACGAGCAGTACTTC.

This clone was observed once. The V gene is TRBV7-2, the J gene TRBJ2-1; TRBD2 matches 7 bases. Looked up from germline, CDR1 is SGHTA and CDR2 is FQGNSA. This CDR3 comprises 15 residues. V lost 4 bases, J lost 4 bases, and 7 bases stayed unmatched. The CDR3 region is CASSSRTRDYNEQFF. CDR3 bases: TGTGCCAGCAGCTCGAGGACTAGGGATTACAATGAGCAGTTCTTC. Looking up the rest from reference TRBV7-2 and TRBJ2-1 gives the full variable domain: GAGVSQSPSNKVTEKGKDVELRCDPISGHTALYWYRQSLGQGLEFLIYFQGNSAPDKSGLPSDRFSAERTGGSVSTLTIQRTQQEDSAVYLCASSSRTRDYNEQFFGPGTRLTVL.

V and J are TRBV7-2 and TRBJ2-7; 14 positions agree with TRBD2. The CDR3 length is 15 residues. Trimming at V came to 2 bases and at J to 5 bases, leaving 2 bases not matched to a gene. CDR1 is SGHTA and CDR2 is FQGNSA in the germline V gene. In DNA, the CDR3 is TGTGCCAGCAGCTTACAGGGACTAGCGGGAGACGAGCAGTACTTC. Translating gives CASSLQGLAGDEQYF.

The chain employs TRBV10-3 and TRBJ2-3; the D is unclear. V was pared by 3 bases and J by 1 base, with 2 bases between. CDR3 length equals 12 residues. Germline V gene lookup returns CDR1 ENHRY and CDR2 SYGVKD. The CDR3 DNA reads TGTGCCATCAGTGACGGCACAGATACGCAGTATTTT. Translation gives CAISDGTDTQYF.

V is TRBV27 and J is TRBJ2-3; 13 bases agree with TRBD2. Germline trimming cut 5 bases from V and 2 bases from J; bases unmatched to any gene: 4. Germline V gene lookup returns CDR1 MNHEY and CDR2 SMNVEV (reference sequence). The CDR3 loop spans 16 amino acids. CDR3 amino acids: CASSTTSGGLTDTQYF. The CDR3 DNA follows: TGTGCCAGCAGTACGACTAGCGGGGGGCTCACAGATACGCAGTATTTT.